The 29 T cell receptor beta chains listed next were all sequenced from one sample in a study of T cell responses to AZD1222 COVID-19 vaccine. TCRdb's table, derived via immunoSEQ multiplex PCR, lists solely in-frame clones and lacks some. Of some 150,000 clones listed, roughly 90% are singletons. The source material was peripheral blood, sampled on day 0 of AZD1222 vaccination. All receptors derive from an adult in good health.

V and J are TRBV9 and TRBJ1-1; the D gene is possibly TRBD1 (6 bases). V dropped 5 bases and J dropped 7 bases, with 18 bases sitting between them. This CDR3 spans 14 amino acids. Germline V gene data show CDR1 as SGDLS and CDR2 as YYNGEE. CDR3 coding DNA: TGTGCCAGCAGTCACACCCGGGACATGGGTGAAGCTTTCTTT. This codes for CASSHTRDMGEAFF.

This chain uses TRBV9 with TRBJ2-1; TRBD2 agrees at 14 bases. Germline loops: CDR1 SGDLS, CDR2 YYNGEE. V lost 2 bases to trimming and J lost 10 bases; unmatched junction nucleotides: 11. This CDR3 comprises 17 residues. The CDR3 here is CASSVSPGLAGEEEQFF. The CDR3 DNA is TGTGCCAGCAGCGTCAGCCCGGGACTAGCGGGAGAGGAGGAGCAGTTCTTC.

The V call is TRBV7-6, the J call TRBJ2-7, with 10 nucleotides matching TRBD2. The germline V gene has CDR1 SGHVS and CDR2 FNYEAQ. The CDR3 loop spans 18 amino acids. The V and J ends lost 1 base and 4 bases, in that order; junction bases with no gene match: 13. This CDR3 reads CASSLGRFEAGGPYEQYF. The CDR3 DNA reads TGTGCCAGCAGCTTAGGGCGATTCGAAGCGGGAGGGCCGTACGAGCAGTACTTC.

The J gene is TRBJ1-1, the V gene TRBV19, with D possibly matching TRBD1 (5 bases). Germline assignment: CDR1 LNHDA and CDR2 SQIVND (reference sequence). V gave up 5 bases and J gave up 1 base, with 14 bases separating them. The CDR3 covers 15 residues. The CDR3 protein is CASSHAGTQNTEAFF. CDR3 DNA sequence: TGTGCCAGTAGTCACGCAGGGACGCAGAACACTGAAGCTTTCTTT.

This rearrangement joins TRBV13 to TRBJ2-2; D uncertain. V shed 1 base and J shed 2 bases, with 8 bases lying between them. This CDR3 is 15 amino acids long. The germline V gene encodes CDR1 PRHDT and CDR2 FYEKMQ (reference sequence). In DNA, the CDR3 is TGTGCCAGCAGCTTAGCGGGTCTAAACACCGGGGAGCTGTTTTTT. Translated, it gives CASSLAGLNTGELFF.

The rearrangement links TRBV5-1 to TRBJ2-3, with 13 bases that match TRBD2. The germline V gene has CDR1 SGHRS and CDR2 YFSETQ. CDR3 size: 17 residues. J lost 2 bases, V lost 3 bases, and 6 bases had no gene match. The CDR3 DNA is TGCGCCAGCAGCTCCGGACTAGCGGGGGATAACACAGATACGCAGTATTTT. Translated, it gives CASSSGLAGDNTDTQYF.

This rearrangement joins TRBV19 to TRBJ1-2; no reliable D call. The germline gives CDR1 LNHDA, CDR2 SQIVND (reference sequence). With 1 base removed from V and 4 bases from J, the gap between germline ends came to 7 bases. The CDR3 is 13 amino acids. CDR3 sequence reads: CASSIGRSYGYTF. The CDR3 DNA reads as TGTGCCAGTAGTATAGGGAGGAGCTATGGCTACACCTTC.

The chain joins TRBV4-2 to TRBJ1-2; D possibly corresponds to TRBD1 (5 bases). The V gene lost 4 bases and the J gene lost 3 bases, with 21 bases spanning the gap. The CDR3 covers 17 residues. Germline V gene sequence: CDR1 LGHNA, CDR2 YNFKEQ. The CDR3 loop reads CASSLGDQGLWDYGYTF. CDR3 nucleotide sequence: TGTGCCAGCAGCCTCGGGGACCAGGGCCTGTGGGACTATGGCTACACCTTC.

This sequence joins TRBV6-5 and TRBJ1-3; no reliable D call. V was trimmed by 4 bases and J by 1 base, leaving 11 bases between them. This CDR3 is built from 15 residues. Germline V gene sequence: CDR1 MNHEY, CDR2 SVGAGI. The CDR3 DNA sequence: TGTGCCAGCAGTTCCCAACCGTATTCTGGAAACACCATATATTTT. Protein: CASSSQPYSGNTIYF.

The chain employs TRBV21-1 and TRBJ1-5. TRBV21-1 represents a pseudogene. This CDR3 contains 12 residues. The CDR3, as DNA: TGTGCCAGCAGCAAAGATATCCAGCCCCAGCATTTT. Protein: CASSKDIQPQHF.

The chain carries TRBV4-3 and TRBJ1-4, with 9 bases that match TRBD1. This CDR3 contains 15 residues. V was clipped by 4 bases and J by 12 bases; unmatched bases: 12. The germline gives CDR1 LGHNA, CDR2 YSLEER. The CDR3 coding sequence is TGCGCCAGCAGCCTCGATCCGGGACAGGGCTGGCAACTGTTTTTT. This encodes CASSLDPGQGWQLFF.

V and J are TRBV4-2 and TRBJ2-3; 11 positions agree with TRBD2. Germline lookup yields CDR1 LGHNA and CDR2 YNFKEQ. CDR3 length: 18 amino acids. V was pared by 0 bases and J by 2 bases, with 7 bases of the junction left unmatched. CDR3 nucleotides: TGTGCCAGCAGCCAAGAGGGGACTAGCGGATACCACACAGATACGCAGTATTTT. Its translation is CASSQEGTSGYHTDTQYF.

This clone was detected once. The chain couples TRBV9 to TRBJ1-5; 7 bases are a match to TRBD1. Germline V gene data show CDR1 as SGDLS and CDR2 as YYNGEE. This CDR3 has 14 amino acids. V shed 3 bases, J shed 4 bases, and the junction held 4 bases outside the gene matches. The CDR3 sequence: CASSGGQYNQPQHF. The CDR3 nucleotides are TGTGCCAGCAGCGGGGGACAGTATAATCAGCCCCAGCATTTT.

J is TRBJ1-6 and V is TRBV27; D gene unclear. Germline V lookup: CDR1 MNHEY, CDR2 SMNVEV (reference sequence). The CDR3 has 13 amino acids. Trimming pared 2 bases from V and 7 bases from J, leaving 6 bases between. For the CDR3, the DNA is TGTGCCAGCAGTTTAGGACGGAATTCACCCCTCCACTTT. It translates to CASSLGRNSPLHF.

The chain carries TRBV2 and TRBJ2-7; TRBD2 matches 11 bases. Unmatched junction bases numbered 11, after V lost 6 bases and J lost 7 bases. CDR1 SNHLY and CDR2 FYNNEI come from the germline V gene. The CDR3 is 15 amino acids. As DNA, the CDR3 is TGTGCCAGCAGCCCCTTAGCGGGGGGGCCCAATGAGCAGTACTTC. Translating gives CASSPLAGGPNEQYF.

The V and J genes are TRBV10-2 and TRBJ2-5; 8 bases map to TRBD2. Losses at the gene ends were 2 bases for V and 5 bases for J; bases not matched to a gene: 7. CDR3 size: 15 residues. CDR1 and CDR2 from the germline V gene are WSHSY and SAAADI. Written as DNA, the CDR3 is TGCGCCAGCAGTGAGAGGCTCAGCGGGAGCGAGACCCAGTACTTC. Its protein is CASSERLSGSETQYF.

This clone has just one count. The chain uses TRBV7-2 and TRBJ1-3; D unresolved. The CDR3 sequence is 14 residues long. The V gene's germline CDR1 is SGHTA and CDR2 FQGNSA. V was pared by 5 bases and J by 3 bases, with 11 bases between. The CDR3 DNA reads TGTGCCAGCAGCCCAGCGGGCGATGGAAACACCATATATTTT. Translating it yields CASSPAGDGNTIYF.

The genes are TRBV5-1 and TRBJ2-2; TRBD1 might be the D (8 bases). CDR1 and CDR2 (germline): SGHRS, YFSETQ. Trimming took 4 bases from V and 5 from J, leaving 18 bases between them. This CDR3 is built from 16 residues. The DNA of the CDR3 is TGCGCCAGCAGCGCTCGGACAGGGAGGGGTACCGGGGAGCTGTTTTTT. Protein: CASSARTGRGTGELFF.

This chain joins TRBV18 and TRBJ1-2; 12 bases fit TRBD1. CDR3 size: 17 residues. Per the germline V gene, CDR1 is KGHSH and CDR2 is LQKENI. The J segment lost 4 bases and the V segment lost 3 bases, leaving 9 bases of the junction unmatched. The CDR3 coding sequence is TGTGCCAGCTCACCCAACTCCGGGACAGGGGGCGGCTATGGCTACACCTTC. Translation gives CASSPNSGTGGGYGYTF.

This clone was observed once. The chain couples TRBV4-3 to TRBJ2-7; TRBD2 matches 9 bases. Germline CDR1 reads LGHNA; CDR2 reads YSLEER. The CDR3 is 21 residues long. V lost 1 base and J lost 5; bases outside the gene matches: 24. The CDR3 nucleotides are TGCGCCAGCAGCCAAGTTTATGATCGCTTGGCCACCGGGACTAGCTCTAACGAGCAGTACTTC. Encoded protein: CASSQVYDRLATGTSSNEQYF.

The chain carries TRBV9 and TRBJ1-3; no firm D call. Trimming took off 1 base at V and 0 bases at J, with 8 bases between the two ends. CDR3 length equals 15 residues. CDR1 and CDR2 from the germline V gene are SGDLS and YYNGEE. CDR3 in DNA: TGTGCCAGCAGCGTACTCGGAACCTCTGGAAACACCATATATTTT. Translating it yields CASSVLGTSGNTIYF. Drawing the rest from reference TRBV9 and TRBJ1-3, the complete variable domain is DSGVTQTPKHLITATGQRVTLRCSPRSGDLSVYWYQQSLDQGLQFLIQYYNGEERAKGNILERFSAQQFPDLHSELNLSSLELGDSALYFCASSVLGTSGNTIYFGEGSWLTVV.

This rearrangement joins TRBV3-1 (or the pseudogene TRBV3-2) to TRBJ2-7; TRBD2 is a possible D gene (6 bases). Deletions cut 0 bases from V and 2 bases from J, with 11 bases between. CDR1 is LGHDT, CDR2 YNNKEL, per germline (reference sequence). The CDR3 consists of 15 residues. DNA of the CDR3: TGTGCCAGCAGCCAAGACCCTAGCGAAACCTACGAGCAGTACTTC. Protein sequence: CASSQDPSETYEQYF.

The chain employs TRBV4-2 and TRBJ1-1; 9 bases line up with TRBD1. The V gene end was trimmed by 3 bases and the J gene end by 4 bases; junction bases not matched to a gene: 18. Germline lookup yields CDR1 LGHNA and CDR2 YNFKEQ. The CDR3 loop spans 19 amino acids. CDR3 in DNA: TGTGCCAGCAGCCATGTGGCGGGGACAGGGCATCGGTTGGGCACTGAAGCTTTCTTT. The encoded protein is CASSHVAGTGHRLGTEAFF.

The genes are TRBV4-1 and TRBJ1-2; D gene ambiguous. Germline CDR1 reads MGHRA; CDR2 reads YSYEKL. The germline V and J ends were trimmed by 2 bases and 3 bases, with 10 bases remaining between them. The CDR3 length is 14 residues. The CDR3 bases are TGCGCCAGCAGCCAAATGACCGGAGACTATGGCTACACCTTC. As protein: CASSQMTGDYGYTF.

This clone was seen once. The CDR3 sequence is CASSDSRGTSTDTQYF. CDR3 bases: TGTGCCAGCAGTGATTCGCGGGGTACTAGCACAGATACGCAGTATTTT. The V and J genes are TRBV6-4 and TRBJ2-3, with D tentatively TRBD2 (6 bases). The CDR3 length is 16 residues. Trimming removed 3 bases from V and 0 bases from J, with 13 bases in between. Germline CDR1 reads MRHNA; CDR2 reads SNTAGT.

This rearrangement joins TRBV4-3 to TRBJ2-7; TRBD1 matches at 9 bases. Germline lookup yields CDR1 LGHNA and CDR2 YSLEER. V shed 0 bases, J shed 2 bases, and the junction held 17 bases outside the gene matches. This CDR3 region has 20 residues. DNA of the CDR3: TGCGCCAGCAGCCAAGATGTTAGAGCCACAGGGGGCCTGGATCCCTACGAGCAGTACTTC. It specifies CASSQDVRATGGLDPYEQYF.

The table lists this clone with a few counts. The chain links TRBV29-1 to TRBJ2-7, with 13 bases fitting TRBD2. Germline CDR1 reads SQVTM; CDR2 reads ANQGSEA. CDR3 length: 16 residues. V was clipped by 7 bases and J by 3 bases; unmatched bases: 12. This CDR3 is CSARTSGSSTFYEQYF. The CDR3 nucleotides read TGCAGCGCCCGGACTAGCGGGAGTTCCACATTCTACGAGCAGTACTTC.

CDR3 in DNA: TGTGCCAGCAGTTTAGCCGGTGAAAAACTGTTTTTT. Translation: CASSLAGEKLFF. J is TRBJ1-4 and V is TRBV28; D ambiguous. Germline V CDR1 and CDR2: MDHEN, SYDVKM. Trimming took off 2 bases at V and 7 bases at J, with 5 bases between the two ends. The CDR3 loop spans 12 amino acids.

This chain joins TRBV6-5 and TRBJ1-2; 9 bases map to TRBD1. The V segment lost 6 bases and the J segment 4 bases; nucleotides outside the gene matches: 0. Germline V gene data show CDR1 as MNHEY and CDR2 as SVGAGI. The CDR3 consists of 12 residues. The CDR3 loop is CASRTGGYGYTF. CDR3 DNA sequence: TGTGCCAGCAGGACAGGGGGCTATGGCTACACCTTC.